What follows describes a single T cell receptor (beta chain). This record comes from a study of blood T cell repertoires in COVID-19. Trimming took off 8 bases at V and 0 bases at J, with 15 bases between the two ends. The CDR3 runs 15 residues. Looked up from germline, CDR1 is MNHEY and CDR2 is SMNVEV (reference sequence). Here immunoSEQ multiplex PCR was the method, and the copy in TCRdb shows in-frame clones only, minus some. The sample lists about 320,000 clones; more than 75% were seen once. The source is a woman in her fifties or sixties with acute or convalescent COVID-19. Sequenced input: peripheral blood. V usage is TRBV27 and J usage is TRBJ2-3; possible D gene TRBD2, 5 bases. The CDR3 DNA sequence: TGTGCCAGCTCCCTTGCGGGCAAAAGCACAGATACGCAGTATTTT. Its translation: CASSLAGKSTDTQYF.